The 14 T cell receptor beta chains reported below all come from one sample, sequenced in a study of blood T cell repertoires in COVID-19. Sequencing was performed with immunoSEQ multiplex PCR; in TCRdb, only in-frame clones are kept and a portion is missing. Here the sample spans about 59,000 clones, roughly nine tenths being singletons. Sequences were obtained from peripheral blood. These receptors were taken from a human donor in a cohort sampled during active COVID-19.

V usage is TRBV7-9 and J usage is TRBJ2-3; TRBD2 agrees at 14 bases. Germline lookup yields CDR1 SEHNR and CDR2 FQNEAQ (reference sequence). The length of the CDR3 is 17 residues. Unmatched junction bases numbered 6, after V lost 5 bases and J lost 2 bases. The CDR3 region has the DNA TGTGCCAGCAGCCTCGGACTAGCGGGGGGTTACACAGATACGCAGTATTTT. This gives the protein CASSLGLAGGYTDTQYF.

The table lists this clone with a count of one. The CDR3 protein is CASRQLAGGSGEQFF. The CDR3 DNA follows: TGTGCCAGCAGACAACTAGCGGGGGGGTCAGGAGAGCAGTTCTTC. The chain employs TRBV3-1 (or the pseudogene TRBV3-2) and TRBJ2-1; 13 bases are shared with TRBD2. CDR3 length equals 15 residues. CDR1 is LGHDT and CDR2 is YNNKEL in the germline V gene (reference sequence). The V segment lost 6 bases and the J segment 10 bases; nucleotides outside the gene matches: 9.

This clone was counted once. DNA of the CDR3: TGTGCCAGCAGGACTAGCGGGGGGAACACCGGGGAGCTGTTTTTT. Encoded protein: CASRTSGGNTGELFF. J is TRBJ2-2 and V is TRBV5-4; 12 nucleotides agree with TRBD2. The V segment lost 5 bases and the J segment 1 base; nucleotides outside the gene matches: 0. Germline CDR1 and CDR2: SGHNT and YYREEE (reference sequence). This CDR3 has 15 residues.

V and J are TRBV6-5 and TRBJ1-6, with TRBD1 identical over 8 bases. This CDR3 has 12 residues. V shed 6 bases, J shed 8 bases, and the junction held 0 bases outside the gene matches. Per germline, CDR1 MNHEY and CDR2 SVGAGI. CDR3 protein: CASRDRDSPLHF. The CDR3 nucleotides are TGTGCCAGCAGGGACAGGGATTCACCCCTCCACTTT.

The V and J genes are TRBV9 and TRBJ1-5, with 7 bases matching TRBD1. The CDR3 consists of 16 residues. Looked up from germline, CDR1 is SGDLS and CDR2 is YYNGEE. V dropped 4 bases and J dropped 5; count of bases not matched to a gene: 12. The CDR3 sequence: CASSQLGTAGDQPQHF. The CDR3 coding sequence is TGTGCCAGCAGCCAACTAGGGACAGCCGGCGATCAGCCCCAGCATTTT.

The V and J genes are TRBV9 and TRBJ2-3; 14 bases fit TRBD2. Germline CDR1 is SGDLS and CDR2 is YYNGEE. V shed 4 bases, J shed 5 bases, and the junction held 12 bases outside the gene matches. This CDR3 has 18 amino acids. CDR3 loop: CASSPGTSGGGRGDTQYF. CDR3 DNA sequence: TGTGCCAGCAGCCCCGGGACTAGCGGGGGAGGACGTGGAGATACGCAGTATTTT.

For the CDR3, the DNA is TGCGCCAGCAGCTTTACAAGCTCTGGGGCCAACGTCCTGACTTTC. The encoded protein is CASSFTSSGANVLTF. V and J are TRBV5-1 and TRBJ2-6, with D unresolved. V was shortened by 2 bases and J by 0 bases, with 6 bases between the two germline ends. Germline V gene data show CDR1 as SGHRS and CDR2 as YFSETQ. This CDR3 has 15 amino acids. The full variable domain, its missing parts supplied by reference TRBV5-1 and TRBJ2-6, is KAGVTQTPRYLIKTRGQQVTLSCSPISGHRSVSWYQQTPGQGLQFLFEYFSETQRNKGNFPGRFSGRQFSNSRSEMNVSTLELGDSALYLCASSFTSSGANVLTFGAGSRLTVL.

The CDR3 sequence is CASSRRSRDSPNTEAFF. The CDR3 bases are TGTGCCAGCAGCCGTAGAAGTCGGGACAGCCCGAACACTGAAGCTTTCTTT. V usage is TRBV21-1 and J usage is TRBJ1-1; the table's D call, TRBD1, was not checked against the DNA. TRBV21-1 is marked as a pseudogene. There are 17 residues in the CDR3.

The CDR3 protein is CASRGYTNGSRGYTF. The CDR3 DNA reads TGTGCCAGCAGGGGCTACACCAATGGAAGCAGGGGCTACACCTTC. V gene TRBV28 combines with J gene TRBJ1-2; D uncertain. Trimming removed 6 bases from V and 8 bases from J, with 22 bases in between. CDR1 MDHEN and CDR2 SYDVKM come from the germline V gene. The CDR3 is 15 amino acids.

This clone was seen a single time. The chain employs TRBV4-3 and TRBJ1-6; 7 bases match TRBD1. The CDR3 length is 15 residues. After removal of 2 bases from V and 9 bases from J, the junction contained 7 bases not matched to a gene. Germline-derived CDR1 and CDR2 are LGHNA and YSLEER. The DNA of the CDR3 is TGCGCCAGCAGCCAACAGACAGGGATTCTTTCACCCCTCCACTTT. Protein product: CASSQQTGILSPLHF.

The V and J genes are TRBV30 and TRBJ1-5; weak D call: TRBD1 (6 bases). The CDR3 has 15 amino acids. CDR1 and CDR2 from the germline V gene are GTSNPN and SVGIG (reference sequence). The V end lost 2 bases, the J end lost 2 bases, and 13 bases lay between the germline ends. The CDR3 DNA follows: TGTGCCTGGAGTTCAGGGGCGACGGGCAATCAGCCCCAGCATTTT. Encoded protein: CAWSSGATGNQPQHF.

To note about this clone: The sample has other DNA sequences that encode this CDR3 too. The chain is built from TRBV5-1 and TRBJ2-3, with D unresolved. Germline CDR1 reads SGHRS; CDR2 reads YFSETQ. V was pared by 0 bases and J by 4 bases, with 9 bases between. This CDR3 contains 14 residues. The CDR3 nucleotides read TGCGCCAGCAGCTTGGGAGGCAGAGCAGATACGCAGTATTTT. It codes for CASSLGGRADTQYF.

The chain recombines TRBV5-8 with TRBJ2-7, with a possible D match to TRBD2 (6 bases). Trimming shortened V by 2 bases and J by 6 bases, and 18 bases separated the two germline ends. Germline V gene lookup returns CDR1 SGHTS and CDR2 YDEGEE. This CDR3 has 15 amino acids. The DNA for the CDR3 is TGTGCCAGCAGCTTTAGGAGGGTGGCGACTAGCGAGCAGTACTTC. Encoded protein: CASSFRRVATSEQYF.

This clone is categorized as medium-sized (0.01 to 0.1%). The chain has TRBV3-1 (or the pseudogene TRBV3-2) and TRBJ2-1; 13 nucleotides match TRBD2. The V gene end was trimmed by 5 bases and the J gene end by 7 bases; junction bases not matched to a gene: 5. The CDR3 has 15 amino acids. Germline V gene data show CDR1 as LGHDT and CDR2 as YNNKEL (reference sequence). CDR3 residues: CASSLLAGGVNEQFF. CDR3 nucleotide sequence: TGTGCCAGCAGCTTACTAGCGGGGGGGGTTAATGAGCAGTTCTTC.